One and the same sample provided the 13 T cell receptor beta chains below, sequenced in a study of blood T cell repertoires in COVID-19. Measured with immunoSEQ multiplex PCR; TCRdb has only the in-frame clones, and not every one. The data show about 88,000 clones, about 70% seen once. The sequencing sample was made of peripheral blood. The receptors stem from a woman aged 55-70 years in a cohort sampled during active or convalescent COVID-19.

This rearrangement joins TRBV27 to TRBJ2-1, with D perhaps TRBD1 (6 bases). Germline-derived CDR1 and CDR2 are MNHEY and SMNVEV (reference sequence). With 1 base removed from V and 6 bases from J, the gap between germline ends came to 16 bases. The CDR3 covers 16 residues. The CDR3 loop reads CASSLYARGGFNEQFF. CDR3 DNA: TGTGCCAGCAGTTTATATGCCAGGGGTGGTTTCAATGAGCAGTTCTTC.

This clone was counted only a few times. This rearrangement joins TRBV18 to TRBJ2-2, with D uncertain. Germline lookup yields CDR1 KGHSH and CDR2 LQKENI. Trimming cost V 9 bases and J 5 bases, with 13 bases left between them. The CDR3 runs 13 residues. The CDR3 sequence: CASSGSGTGELFF. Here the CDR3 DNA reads TGTGCCAGTTCCGGGTCCGGTACCGGGGAGCTGTTTTTT.

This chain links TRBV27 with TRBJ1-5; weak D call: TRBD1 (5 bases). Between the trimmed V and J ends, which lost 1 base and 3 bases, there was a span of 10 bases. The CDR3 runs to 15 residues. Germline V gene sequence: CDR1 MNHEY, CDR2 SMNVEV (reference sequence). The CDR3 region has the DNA TGTGCCAGCAGTTTATTCTTCAGGGACAATCAGCCCCAGCATTTT. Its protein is CASSLFFRDNQPQHF.

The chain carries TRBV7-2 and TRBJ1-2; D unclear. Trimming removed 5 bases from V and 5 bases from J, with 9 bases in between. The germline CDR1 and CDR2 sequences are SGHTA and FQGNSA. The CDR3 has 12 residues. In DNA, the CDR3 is TGTGCCAGCAGCATACAGAGTTATGGCTACACCTTC. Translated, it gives CASSIQSYGYTF.

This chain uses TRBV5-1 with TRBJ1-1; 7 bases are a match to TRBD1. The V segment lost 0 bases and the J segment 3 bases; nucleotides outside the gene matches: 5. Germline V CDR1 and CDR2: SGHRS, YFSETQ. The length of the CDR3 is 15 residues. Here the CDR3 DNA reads TGCGCCAGCAGCTTGGATACAGGGGTGGACACTGAAGCTTTCTTT. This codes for CASSLDTGVDTEAFF.

The CDR3 DNA is TGCAGCGTTCGAAGGGGGCAGGTCGGGACCTACAATGAGCAGTTCTTC. It codes for CSVRRGQVGTYNEQFF. V is TRBV29-1 and J is TRBJ2-1; 7 nucleotides agree with TRBD1. The CDR3 covers 16 residues. V lost 5 bases, J lost 2 bases, and 12 bases stayed unmatched. CDR1 and CDR2 from the germline V gene are SQVTM and ANQGSEA.

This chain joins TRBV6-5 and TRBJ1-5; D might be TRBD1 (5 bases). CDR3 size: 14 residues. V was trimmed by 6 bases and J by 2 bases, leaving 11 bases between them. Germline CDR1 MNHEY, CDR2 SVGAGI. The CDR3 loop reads CASSPGIGNQPQHF. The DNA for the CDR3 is TGTGCCAGCAGCCCAGGGATTGGCAATCAGCCCCAGCATTTT.

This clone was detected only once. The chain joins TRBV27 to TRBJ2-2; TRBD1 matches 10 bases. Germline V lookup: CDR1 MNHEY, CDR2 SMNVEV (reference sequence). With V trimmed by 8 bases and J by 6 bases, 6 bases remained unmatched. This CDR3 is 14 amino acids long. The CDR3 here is CASRPGTGAGELFF. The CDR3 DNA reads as TGTGCCAGCCGTCCCGGGACAGGGGCCGGGGAGCTGTTTTTT.

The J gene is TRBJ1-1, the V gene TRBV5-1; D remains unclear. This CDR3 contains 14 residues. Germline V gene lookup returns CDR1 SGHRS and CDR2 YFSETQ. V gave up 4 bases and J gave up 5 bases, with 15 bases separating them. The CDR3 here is CASSVARGRTEAFF. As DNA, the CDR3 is TGCGCCAGCAGCGTGGCCCGGGGAAGAACTGAAGCTTTCTTT.

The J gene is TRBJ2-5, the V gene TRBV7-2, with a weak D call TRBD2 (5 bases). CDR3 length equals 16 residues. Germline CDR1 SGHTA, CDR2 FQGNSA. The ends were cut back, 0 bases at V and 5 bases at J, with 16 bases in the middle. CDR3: CASSLAMARGWETQYF. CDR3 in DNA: TGTGCCAGCAGCTTAGCTATGGCCCGCGGGTGGGAGACCCAGTACTTC.

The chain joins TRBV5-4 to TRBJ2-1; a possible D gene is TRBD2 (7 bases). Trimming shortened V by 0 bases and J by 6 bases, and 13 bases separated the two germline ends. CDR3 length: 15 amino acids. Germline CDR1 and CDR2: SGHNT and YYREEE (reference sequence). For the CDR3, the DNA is TGTGCCAGCAGCTTGGGTGGGGGGGGCCGCAATGAGCAGTTCTTC. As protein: CASSLGGGGRNEQFF.

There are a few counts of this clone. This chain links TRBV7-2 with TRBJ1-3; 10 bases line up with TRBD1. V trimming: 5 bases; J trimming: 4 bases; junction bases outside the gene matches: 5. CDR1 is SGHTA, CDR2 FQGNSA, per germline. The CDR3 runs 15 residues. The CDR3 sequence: CASSPGTGDGNTIYF. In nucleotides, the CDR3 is TGTGCCAGCAGCCCGGGGACAGGGGACGGAAACACCATATATTTT.

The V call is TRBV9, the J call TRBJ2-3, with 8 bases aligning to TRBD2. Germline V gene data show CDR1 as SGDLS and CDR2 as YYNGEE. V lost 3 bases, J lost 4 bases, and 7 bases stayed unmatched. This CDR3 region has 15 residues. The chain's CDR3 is CASSGSGVGSDTQYF. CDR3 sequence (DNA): TGTGCCAGCAGCGGTAGCGGGGTCGGGTCAGATACGCAGTATTTT.